The 16 T cell receptor beta chains below all came from one sample that was sequenced in a study of T-cell memory formation after mild COVID-19. MiXCR, run by TCRdb on the 5' RACE reads, gives a single entry per CDR3 protein. The table includes some 350,000 distinct CDR3 sequences, roughly 15% detected once. Sequenced sample: PBMCs or a T cell subset sorted from them (not recorded which). These receptors originate from a man aged 18 to 30 who had mild COVID-19 (a few samples of this study predate the infection). Cell type and time point are not known.

This clonotype has just a few counts. The CDR3 loop is CASSPAPGSNQPQHF. The CDR3 region has the DNA TGTGCCAGCAGCCCAGCGCCGGGGAGCAATCAGCCCCAGCATTTT. V is TRBV7-2 and J is TRBJ1-5; no clear D gene. The germline gives CDR1 SGHTA, CDR2 FQGNSA. This CDR3 is built from 15 residues. V lost 5 bases and J lost 1, with 12 bases in between. The complete variable domain, with remaining parts taken from reference TRBV7-2 and TRBJ1-5, reads GAGVSQSPSNKVTEKGKDVELRCDPISGHTALYWYRQSLGQGLEFLIYFQGNSAPDKSGLPSDRFSAERTGGSVSTLTIQRTQQEDSAVYLCASSPAPGSNQPQHFGDGTRLSIL.

CDR3 protein: CASTQARFGEQFF. The CDR3 nucleotides read TGTGCCAGCACCCAGGCTAGATTTGGTGAGCAGTTCTTC. The rearrangement links TRBV7-9 to TRBJ2-1; D not certain. Per the germline V gene, CDR1 is SEHNR and CDR2 is FQNEAQ (reference sequence). Trimming took off 7 bases at V and 9 bases at J, with 16 bases between the two ends. This CDR3 spans 13 amino acids.

This chain links TRBV7-6 with TRBJ1-6; D ambiguous. CDR3 length equals 15 residues. Germline CDR1 and CDR2: SGHVS and FNYEAQ. Trimming stripped 1 base from V and 9 bases from J, with 13 bases between. CDR3 sequence: CASSLGDNRSSPLHF. In DNA form, the CDR3 reads TGTGCCAGCAGCTTAGGCGACAATAGAAGTTCACCCCTCCACTTT.

Many counts were recorded for this clonotype. This chain connects TRBV6-1 to TRBJ2-7; 8 nucleotides agree with TRBD2. The CDR3 loop spans 15 amino acids. Looked up from germline, CDR1 is MNHNS and CDR2 is SASEGT. V shed 6 bases, J shed 3 bases, and the junction held 10 bases outside the gene matches. CDR3 amino acids: CASSALTSAGYEQYF. Here the CDR3 DNA reads TGTGCCAGCAGCGCCCTGACTAGCGCCGGCTACGAGCAGTACTTC.

As concerns this clonotype: An end of the junction does not agree with germline; a read error may underlie this. The chain is built from TRBV11-2 and TRBJ1-3; maybe TRBD1 (5 bases). The CDR3 covers 15 residues. CDR1 is SGHAT and CDR2 is FQNNGV in the germline V gene. CDR3 amino acids: CASSPVAGFRDTIYF. CDR3 sequence (DNA): TGTGCTAGCAGCCCGGTAGCAGGCTTCAGGGACACCATATATTTT.

The gene calls are TRBV7-2 and TRBJ1-2, with D possibly TRBD1 on 5 matching bases. The CDR3 length is 14 residues. V gave up 4 bases and J gave up 4 bases, with 13 bases separating them. Germline V lookup: CDR1 SGHTA, CDR2 FQGNSA. For the CDR3, the DNA is TGTGCCAGCAGCTCCCAGGGACTGGCCTATGGCTACACCTTC. It encodes CASSSQGLAYGYTF.

The CDR3, as DNA: TGTGCCAGCAGCATAAGACAGGGAGGAGAGACCCAGTACTTC. As protein: CASSIRQGGETQYF. The chain joins TRBV7-9 to TRBJ2-5; possible D gene TRBD1, 7 bases. V lost 5 bases, J lost 4 bases, and 14 bases lay in between. CDR3 length: 14 residues. Germline V gene lookup returns CDR1 SEHNR and CDR2 FQNEAQ (reference sequence).

The chain uses TRBV12-3 or TRBV12-4 and TRBJ2-3, with a tentative D call TRBD1 (6 bases). With 7 bases removed from V and 4 bases from J, the gap between germline ends came to 18 bases. The CDR3 has 15 residues. DNA for the CDR3: TGTGCCAGCACAGAACAGGGAGACGCCGCAGATACGCAGTATTTT. Protein: CASTEQGDAADTQYF.

V usage is TRBV12-3 or TRBV12-4 and J usage is TRBJ1-2, with no clear D. There are 13 residues in the CDR3. The germline V and J ends were trimmed by 3 bases and 3 bases, with 8 bases remaining between them. The CDR3 is CASSFEGDYGYTF. For the CDR3, the DNA is TGTGCCAGCAGTTTTGAGGGTGACTATGGCTACACCTTC.

In its sample, this clonotype was seen many times. V is TRBV20-1 and J is TRBJ2-3; the D gene is possibly TRBD1 (5 bases). The V end was cut by 6 bases, the J end by 2 bases, with 9 bases between. The CDR3 consists of 12 residues. Germline CDR1 and CDR2: DFQATT and SNEGSKA (reference sequence). This chain's CDR3 is CSAPRATDTQYF. DNA for the CDR3: TGCAGTGCCCCCAGGGCCACAGATACGCAGTATTTT.

The gene calls are TRBV6-2 or TRBV6-3 and TRBJ2-2, with unresolved D. V lost 4 bases and J 4 bases, leaving 10 bases between the germline ends. The CDR3 consists of 14 residues. Germline CDR1 MNHEY, CDR2 SVGEGT. Here the CDR3 reads CASSSSSPTGELFF. CDR3 sequence (DNA): TGTGCCAGCAGTTCATCTAGTCCCACCGGGGAGCTGTTTTTT.

The chain has TRBV7-2 and TRBJ2-4; tentatively, D is TRBD2 (5 bases). Germline CDR1 and CDR2: SGHTA and FQGNSA. V shed 5 bases and J shed 8 bases, with 13 bases lying between them. This CDR3 region has 13 residues. This CDR3 reads CASSEGFFDIQYF. DNA for the CDR3: TGTGCCAGCAGCGAGGGTTTTTTTGACATTCAGTACTTC. Variable domain in full (rest from reference TRBV7-2 and TRBJ2-4): GAGVSQSPSNKVTEKGKDVELRCDPISGHTALYWYRQSLGQGLEFLIYFQGNSAPDKSGLPSDRFSAERTGGSVSTLTIQRTQQEDSAVYLCASSEGFFDIQYFGAGTRLSVL.

The gene calls are TRBV29-1 and TRBJ1-1; possible D gene TRBD1, 6 bases. The length of the CDR3 is 13 residues. The ends were cut back, 7 bases at V and 1 base at J, with 13 bases in the middle. Germline-derived CDR1 and CDR2 are SQVTM and ANQGSEA. The CDR3 loop reads CSADGQTNTEAFF. The CDR3 DNA reads TGCAGCGCTGACGGACAGACGAACACTGAAGCTTTCTTT.

This clonotype was found many times. V gene TRBV10-3 combines with J gene TRBJ2-1; 9 bases are shared with TRBD1. CDR1 and CDR2 (germline): ENHRY, SYGVKD. J was trimmed by 6 bases and V by 3 bases; bases with no gene match: 6. This CDR3 contains 15 residues. The CDR3 DNA reads TGTGCCATCAGTGAACCCCGGGACAGGGCCAATGAGCAGTTCTTC. Protein sequence: CAISEPRDRANEQFF.

This chain links TRBV7-2 with TRBJ2-5, with D unresolved. This CDR3 has 13 amino acids. Trimming cost V 0 bases and J 0 bases, with 2 bases left between them. CDR1 is SGHTA and CDR2 is FQGNSA in the germline V gene. CDR3 protein: CASSLANQETQYF. CDR3 in DNA: TGTGCCAGCAGCTTAGCGAACCAAGAGACCCAGTACTTC.

This clonotype was detected only a few times. The chain recombines TRBV20-1 with TRBJ2-3, with 8 bases fitting TRBD1. The V gene's germline CDR1 is DFQATT and CDR2 SNEGSKA (reference sequence). This CDR3 spans 11 amino acids. After removal of 8 bases from V and 4 bases from J, the junction contained 2 bases not matched to a gene. The DNA for the CDR3 is TGCAGTCCCAGGGGGCCAGATACGCAGTATTTT. Its translation is CSPRGPDTQYF.